In its sample, the clone carrying this T cell receptor beta chain was seen a few times. Its specificity is not known. Germline V CDR1 and CDR2: SGHRS, YFSETQ. V gave up 2 bases and J gave up 2 bases, with 12 bases separating them. CDR3 length: 15 amino acids. These data are taken from a study of cytomegalovirus exposure and HLA in healthy donors. Healthy bone marrow donors formed the donor group. Researchers ran the PCR with 60 Vbeta and 13 Jbeta primers. This table comes from immunoSEQ multiplex PCR, and its TCRdb copy is limited to in-frame clones, with some not included. Among fewer than 250,000 clones, roughly 76% were seen once, and the ten largest hold over 2%. Study-level findings and limits: Follow-up analysis seemed to connect common viral pathogens with several of the most significant clusters identified. When presence/absence was analysed, sequencing depth was taken to be roughly uniform across donors. There were around 160 TCR beta chains listed as cytomegalovirus-associated.

The chain carries TRBV5-1 and TRBJ2-3, with D uncertain. This receptor was taken from a woman in her thirties in good health and CMV-seropositive. Sequencing was carried out using PBMCs. CDR3 in amino acids: CASSFGQASTDTQYF. Written as DNA, the CDR3 is TGCGCCAGCAGCTTTGGGCAGGCCTCCACAGATACGCAGTATTTT.